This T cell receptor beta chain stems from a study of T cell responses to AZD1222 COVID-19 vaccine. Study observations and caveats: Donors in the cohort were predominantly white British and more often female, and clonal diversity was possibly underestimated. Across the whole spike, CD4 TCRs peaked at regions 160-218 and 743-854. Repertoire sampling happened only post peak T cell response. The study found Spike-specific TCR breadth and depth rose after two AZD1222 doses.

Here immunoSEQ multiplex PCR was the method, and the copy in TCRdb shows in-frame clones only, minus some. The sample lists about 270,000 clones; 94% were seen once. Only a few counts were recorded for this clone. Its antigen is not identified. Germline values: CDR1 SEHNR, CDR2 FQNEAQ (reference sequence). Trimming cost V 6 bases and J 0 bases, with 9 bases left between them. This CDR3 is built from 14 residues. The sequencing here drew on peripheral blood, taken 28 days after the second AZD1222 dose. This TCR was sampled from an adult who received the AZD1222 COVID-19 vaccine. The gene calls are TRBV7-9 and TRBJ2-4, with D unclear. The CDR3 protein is CASSPWGAKNIQYF. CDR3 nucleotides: TGTGCCAGCAGTCCTTGGGGAGCCAAAAACATTCAGTACTTC.